This record concerns one T cell receptor beta chain sequence. This clone was detected only once. Its antigen specificity is not known. Base quality data are lacking; no much larger clone is found one base away. The CDR3 numbers 13 residues from cysteine through phenylalanine. Left in the record is the CDR3 DNA by itself, 39 bases read in frame from the first base. Trimming leaves V shorter by 2 bases and J shorter by 6 bases, with the junction holding 5 bases beyond the gene matches. CDR1 and CDR2 were assigned from the germline V gene as SGDLS and YYNGEE. What this sample's time point label stands for: baseline before first vaccination. Samples from vaccinated people were obtained from the UK trials COV001 and COV002, which included a single-blind randomized controlled phase 2/3 trial of AZD1222 (ChAdOx1 nCoV-19) in healthy adults. Trial participant PBMC samples were collected at day 0 and day 28 after the second dose for TCRbeta chain sequencing.

The data were obtained in a study of T cell responses to AZD1222 COVID-19 vaccine (dated by TCRdb to about 2021). For the wider study: AZD1222 recipients given second doses at about 4 weeks or at about 12 weeks were pooled, since spike-specific TCR depth and breadth were not found to differ between the two schedules. A total of 233 trial participants underwent TCR sequencing, of whom 200 to 220 received two doses of AZD1222 and about 25 received two doses of the MenACWY control vaccine. Enrollment into the trials was organized by age into subgroups of 18-55, 56-69 and 70-plus years, and those subgroups contained 148, 28 and 57 TCR-sequenced participants, respectively.

The CDR3 regions of human TCRbeta chains were subjected to immunosequencing. In the original analysis: Repertoire TCRs were checked for matches against a reference library of SARS-CoV-2-specific TCRs that had been generated using the MIRA antigen-specificity platform. Breadth meant the fraction of unique TCRs that were SARS-CoV-2-associated, whereas depth meant the fraction of total T cells that were SARS-CoV-2-associated. Using the MIRA data, each spike-specific TCR was mapped to the spike region that the TCR reacts to and placed in a CD4 or CD8 class. Log10-transformed breadth and depth values were compared by one-way ANOVA with Sidak's multiple comparisons tests. TCRdb's version of the immuneACCESS table is confined to in-frame rearrangements and falls short of the full clone set. An unresolved V gene accounts for under half of the shortfall where checked; the remainder is of unknown origin. V and J calls and clone size follow that table, whereas D and trimming were derived from the DNA. In all, the sample holds tens of thousands of clones, and roughly 90% of those were seen once. Under 6.5% of the sample is taken by the ten largest.

Study-wide conclusions, independent of this receptor: Epitopes outside the regions mutated in the B.1.351 and B.1.1.7 variants were reportedly recognized by nearly half of the unique spike-specific TCRs. The 56-69-year group was small, and its depth increase did not reach significance, likely because of low power. Because no day 14 peak-response samples were available, repertoires were characterized only after the peak T cell response. Participants were mostly white British and included more females than males, and it was suggested by the authors that clonal diversity may have been underestimated. Conclusions about previously exposed vaccinees are limited because only six or seven AZD1222 recipients were SARS-CoV-2 seropositive at baseline. CD4 TCRs associated with the vaccine covered the entire spike protein, and the dominant responses were in regions 160-218 and 743-854. Spike-specific TCR breadth and depth rose significantly after two AZD1222 doses compared with day 0 and with MenACWY recipients.

The receptor was isolated from an adult in good health. The starting material was peripheral blood, obtained on day 0 of AZD1222 vaccination. The sequence links TRBV9 to TRBJ2-7; TRBD2 aligns with 7 central bases. The DNA is as follows: TGTGCCAGCAGCGTGACTAGCTACGCCGAGCAGTACTTC. Protein translation: CASSVTSYAEQYF. Reference TRBV9 and TRBJ2-7 genes cover what lies past the CDR3, so the full variable domain is DSGVTQTPKHLITATGQRVTLRCSPRSGDLSVYWYQQSLDQGLQFLIQYYNGEERAKGNILERFSAQQFPDLHSELNLSSLELGDSALYFCASSVTSYAEQYFGPGTRLTVT.